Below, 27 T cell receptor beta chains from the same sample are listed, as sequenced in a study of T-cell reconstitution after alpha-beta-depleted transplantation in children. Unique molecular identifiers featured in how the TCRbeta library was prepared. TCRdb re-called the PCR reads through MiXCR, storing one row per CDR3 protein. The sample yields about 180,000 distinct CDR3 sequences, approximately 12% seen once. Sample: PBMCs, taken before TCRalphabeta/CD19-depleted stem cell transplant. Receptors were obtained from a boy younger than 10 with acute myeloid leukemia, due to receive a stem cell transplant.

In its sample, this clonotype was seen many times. The CDR3: CASSPQNGYTF. For the CDR3, the DNA is TGTGCCAGCAGCCCCCAAAATGGCTACACCTTC. The V call is TRBV6-6, the J call TRBJ1-2, with D uncertain. The germline gives CDR1 MNHNY, CDR2 SVGAGI (reference sequence). This CDR3 has 11 residues. Trimming stripped 6 bases from V and 6 bases from J, with 8 bases between.

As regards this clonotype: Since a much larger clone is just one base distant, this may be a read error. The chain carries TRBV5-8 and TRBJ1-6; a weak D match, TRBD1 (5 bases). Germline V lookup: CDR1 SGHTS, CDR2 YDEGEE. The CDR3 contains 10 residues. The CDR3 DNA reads TGTGCCAGTCTGGTCGGGGCCCTCTACTTT. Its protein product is CASLVGALYF.

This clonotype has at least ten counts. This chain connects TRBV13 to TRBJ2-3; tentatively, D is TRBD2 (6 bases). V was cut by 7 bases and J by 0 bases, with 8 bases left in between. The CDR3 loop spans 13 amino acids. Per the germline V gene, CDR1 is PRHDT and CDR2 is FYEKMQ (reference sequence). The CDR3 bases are TGTGCCAGCACCGGGACTAGCACAGATACGCAGTATTTT. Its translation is CASTGTSTDTQYF.

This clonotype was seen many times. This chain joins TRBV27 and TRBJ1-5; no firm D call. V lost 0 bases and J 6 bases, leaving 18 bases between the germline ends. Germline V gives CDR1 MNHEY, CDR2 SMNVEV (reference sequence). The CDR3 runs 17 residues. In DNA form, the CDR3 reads TGTGCCAGCAGTTTATCTTCTGACCCGGGGAAAGGTCAGCCCCAGCATTTT. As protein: CASSLSSDPGKGQPQHF.

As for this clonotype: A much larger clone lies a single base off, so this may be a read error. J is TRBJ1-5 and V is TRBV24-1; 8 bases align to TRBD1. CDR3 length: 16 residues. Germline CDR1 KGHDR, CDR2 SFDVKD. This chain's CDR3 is CATTDHGQGGNQPQHF. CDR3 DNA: TGTGCCACCACTGATCACGGACAGGGAGGCAATCAGCCCCAGCATTTT.

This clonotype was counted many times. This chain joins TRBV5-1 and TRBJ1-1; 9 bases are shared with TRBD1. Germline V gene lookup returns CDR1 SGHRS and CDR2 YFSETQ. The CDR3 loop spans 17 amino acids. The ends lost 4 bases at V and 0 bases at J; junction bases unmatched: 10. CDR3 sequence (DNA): TGCGCCAGCAGCCCCGATGGGGGACAGGGAGTGAACACTGAAGCTTTCTTT. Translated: CASSPDGGQGVNTEAFF.

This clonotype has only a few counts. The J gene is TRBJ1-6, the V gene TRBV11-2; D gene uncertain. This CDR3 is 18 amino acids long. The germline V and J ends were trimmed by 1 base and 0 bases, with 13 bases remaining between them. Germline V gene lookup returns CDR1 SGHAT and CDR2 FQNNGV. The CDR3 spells CASSLVRRSSSYNSPLHF. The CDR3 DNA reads TGTGCCAGCAGCTTAGTCAGAAGGTCAAGCTCCTATAATTCACCCCTCCACTTT.

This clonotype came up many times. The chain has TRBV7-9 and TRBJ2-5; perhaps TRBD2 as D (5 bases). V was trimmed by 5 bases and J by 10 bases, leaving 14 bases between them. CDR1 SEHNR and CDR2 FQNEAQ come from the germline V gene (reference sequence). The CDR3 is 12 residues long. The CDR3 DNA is TGTGCCAGCAGCAACGGGCGTGCGGGCCAGTACTTC. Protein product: CASSNGRAGQYF.

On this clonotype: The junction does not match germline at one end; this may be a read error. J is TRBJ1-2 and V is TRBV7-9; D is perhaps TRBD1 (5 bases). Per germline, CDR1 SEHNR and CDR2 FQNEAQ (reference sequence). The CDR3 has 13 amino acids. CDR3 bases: TGTGCCAGCAGCTTAGGGCGGGACTATGGCGACACCTTC. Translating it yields CASSLGRDYGDTF.

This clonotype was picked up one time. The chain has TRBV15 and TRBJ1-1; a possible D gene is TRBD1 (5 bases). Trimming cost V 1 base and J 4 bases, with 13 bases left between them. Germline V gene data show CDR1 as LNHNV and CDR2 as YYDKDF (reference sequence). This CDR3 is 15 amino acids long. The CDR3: CATSRGQSGGTEAFF. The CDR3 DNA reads TGTGCCACCAGCAGAGGCCAGTCTGGGGGCACTGAAGCTTTCTTT.

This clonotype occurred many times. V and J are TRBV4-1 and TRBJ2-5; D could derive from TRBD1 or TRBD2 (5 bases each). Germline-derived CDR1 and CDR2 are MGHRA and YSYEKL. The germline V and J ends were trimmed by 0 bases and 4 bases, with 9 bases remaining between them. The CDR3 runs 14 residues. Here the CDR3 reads CASSQEGTGETQYF. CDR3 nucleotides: TGCGCCAGCAGCCAAGAGGGGACGGGAGAGACCCAGTACTTC.

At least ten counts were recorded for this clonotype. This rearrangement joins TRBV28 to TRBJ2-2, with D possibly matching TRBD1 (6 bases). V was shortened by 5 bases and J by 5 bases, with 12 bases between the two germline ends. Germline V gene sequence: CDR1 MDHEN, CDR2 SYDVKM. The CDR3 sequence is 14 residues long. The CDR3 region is CASSEQGRTGELFF. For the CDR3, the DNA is TGTGCCAGCAGTGAACAGGGAAGAACCGGGGAGCTGTTTTTT.

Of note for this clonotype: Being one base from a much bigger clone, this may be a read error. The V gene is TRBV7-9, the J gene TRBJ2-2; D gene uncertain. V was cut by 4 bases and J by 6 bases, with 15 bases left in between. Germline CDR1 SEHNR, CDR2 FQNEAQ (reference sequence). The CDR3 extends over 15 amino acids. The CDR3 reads CASSWVRVHPGELFF. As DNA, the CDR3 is TGTGCCAGCAGCTGGGTGAGAGTTCACCCCGGGGAGCTGTTTTTT.

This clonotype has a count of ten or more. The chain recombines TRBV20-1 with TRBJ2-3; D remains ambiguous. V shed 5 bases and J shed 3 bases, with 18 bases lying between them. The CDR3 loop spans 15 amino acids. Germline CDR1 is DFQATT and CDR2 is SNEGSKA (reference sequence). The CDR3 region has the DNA TGCAGTGCTTACCGAGGACGCCGCCCAACAGATACGCAGTATTTT. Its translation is CSAYRGRRPTDTQYF.

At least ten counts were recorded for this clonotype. This chain's CDR3 is CASGGSGQNYGYTF. In DNA, the CDR3 is TGCGCCAGCGGGGGGAGCGGACAGAACTATGGCTACACCTTC. The chain employs TRBV5-1 and TRBJ1-2, with a tentative D call TRBD1 (6 bases). CDR3 size: 14 residues. The V gene lost 7 bases and the J gene lost 2 bases, with 15 bases spanning the gap. The germline V gene encodes CDR1 SGHRS and CDR2 YFSETQ.

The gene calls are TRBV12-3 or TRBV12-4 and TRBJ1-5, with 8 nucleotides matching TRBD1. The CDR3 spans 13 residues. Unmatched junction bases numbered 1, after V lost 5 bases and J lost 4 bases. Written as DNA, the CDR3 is TGTGCCAGCAGTCACAGGGGGAATCAGCCCCAGCATTTT. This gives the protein CASSHRGNQPQHF.

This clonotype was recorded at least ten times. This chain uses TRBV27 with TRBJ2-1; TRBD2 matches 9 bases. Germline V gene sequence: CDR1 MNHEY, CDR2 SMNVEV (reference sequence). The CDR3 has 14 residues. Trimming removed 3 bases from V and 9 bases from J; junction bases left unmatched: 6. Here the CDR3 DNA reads TGTGCCAGCAGTTTGACTAGCGGAGACTTTGAGCAGTTCTTC. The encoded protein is CASSLTSGDFEQFF.

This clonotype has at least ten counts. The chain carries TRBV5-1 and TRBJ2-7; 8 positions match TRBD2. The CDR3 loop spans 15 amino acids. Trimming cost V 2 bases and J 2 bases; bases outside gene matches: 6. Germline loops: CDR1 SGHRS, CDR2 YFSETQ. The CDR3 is CASSFGLAGAYEQYV. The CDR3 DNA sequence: TGCGCCAGCAGCTTCGGACTAGCAGGGGCCTACGAGCAGTACGTC.

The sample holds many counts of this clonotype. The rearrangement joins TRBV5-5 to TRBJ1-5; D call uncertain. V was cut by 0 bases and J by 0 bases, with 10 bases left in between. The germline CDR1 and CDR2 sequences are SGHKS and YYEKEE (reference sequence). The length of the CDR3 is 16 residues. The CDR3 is CASSLGQPYSNQPQHF. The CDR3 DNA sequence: TGTGCCAGCAGCTTGGGGCAGCCATATAGCAATCAGCCCCAGCATTTT.

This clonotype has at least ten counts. The CDR3 sequence is CASSLVTSADTQYF. The CDR3 DNA is TGCGCCAGCAGCTTGGTGACTAGCGCAGATACGCAGTATTTT. The chain has TRBV5-1 and TRBJ2-3; 8 bases agree with TRBD2. The CDR3 totals 14 residues. Germline CDR1 and CDR2: SGHRS and YFSETQ. V trimming: 0 bases; J trimming: 4 bases; junction bases outside the gene matches: 1.

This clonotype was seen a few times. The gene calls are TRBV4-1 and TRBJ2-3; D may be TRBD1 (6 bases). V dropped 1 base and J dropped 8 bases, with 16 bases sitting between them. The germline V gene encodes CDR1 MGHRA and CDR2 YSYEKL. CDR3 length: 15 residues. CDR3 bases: TGCGCCAGCAGCCAAGGGGGCGAGGGGGTCGGTACGCAGTATTTT. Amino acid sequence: CASSQGGEGVGTQYF.

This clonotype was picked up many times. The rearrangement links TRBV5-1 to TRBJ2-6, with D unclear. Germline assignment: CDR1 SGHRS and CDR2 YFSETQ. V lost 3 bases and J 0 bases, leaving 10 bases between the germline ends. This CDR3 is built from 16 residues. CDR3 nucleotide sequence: TGCGCCAGCAGCTCTCCTCTTGCCTCTGGGGCCAACGTCCTGACTTTC. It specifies CASSSPLASGANVLTF.

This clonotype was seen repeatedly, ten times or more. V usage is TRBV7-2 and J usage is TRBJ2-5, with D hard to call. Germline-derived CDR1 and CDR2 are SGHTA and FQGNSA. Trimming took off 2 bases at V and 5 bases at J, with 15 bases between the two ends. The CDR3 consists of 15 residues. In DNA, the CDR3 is TGTGCCAGCAGCTTAATAGGTTCCCTCCGTGAGACCCAGTACTTC. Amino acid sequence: CASSLIGSLRETQYF.

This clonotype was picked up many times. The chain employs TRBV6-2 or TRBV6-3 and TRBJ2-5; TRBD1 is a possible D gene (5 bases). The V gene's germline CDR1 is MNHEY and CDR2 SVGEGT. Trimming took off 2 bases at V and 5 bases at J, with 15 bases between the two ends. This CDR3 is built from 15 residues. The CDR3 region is CASSYETAMGETQYF. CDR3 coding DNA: TGTGCCAGCAGTTACGAGACAGCTATGGGGGAGACCCAGTACTTC.

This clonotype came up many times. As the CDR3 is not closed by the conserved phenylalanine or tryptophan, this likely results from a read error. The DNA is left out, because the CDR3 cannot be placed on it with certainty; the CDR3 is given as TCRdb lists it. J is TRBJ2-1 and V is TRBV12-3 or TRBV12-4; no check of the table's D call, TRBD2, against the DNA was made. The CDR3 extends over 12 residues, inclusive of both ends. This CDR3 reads CASSLDSRPSFL.

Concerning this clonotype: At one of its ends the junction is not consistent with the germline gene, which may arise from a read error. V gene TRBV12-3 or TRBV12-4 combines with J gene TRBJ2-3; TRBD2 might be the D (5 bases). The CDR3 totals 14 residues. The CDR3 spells CASRFRTARSAQYF. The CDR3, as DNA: TGTGCCAGCCGTTTTCGGACTGCCAGGTCAGCGCAGTATTTT.

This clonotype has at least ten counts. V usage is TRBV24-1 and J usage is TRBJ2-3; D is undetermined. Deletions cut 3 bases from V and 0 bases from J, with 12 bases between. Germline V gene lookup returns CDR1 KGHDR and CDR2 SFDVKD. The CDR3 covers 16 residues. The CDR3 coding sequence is TGTGCCACCAGTGATCCGTCTCTGACTAGCACAGATACGCAGTATTTT. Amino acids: CATSDPSLTSTDTQYF.